This T cell receptor (beta chain) was observed in a study of T cell clonotyping in hematopoietic cell transplantation. Profiled with immunoSEQ multiplex PCR; TCRdb holds only in-frame clones, not every one. Of tens of thousands of clones in the sample, 75% to 90% were seen once. This CDR3 contains 15 residues. V dropped 1 base and J dropped 3 bases, with 16 bases sitting between them. Germline lookup yields CDR1 GTSNPN and CDR2 SVGIG (reference sequence). The chain is built from TRBV30 and TRBJ2-7, with D perhaps TRBD1 (5 bases). The sample comprised peripheral blood mononuclear cells. The TCR originated in a woman between 40 and 50 years old in good health. Some clones in this sample may be carry-over from other donors' samples. CDR3 protein: CAWSARMRQGYEQYF. The CDR3 nucleotides are TGTGCCTGGAGTGCCCGTATGAGGCAGGGCTACGAGCAGTACTTC.